This record concerns one T cell receptor (beta chain) sequence. Trimming stripped 0 bases from V and 3 bases from J, with 12 bases between. Per the germline V gene, CDR1 is GTSNPN and CDR2 is SVGIG (reference sequence). This CDR3 is 14 amino acids long. These data originate in a study of T-cell memory formation after mild COVID-19. In TCRdb, the 5' RACE reads were re-called with MiXCR into one record per CDR3 protein. This table has over 450,000 distinct CDR3 sequences, around 20% appearing once. The receptor was isolated from an adult woman who had mild COVID-19 (a few samples of this study predate the infection). Cell type and time point are not known. The V gene is TRBV30, the J gene TRBJ2-7; possible D gene TRBD2, 6 bases. Sequencing was carried out using PBMCs or a T cell subset sorted from them (not recorded which). The CDR3 bases are TGTGCCTGGAGTGTCGGGCAGGGAGGCTACGAGCAGTACTTC. Translation gives CAWSVGQGGYEQYF.